Following are 23 T cell receptor beta chains from one sample sequenced in a study of blood T cell repertoires in COVID-19. Sequencing was performed with immunoSEQ multiplex PCR; in TCRdb, only in-frame clones are kept and a portion is missing. The profile shows over 40,000 clones, around 93% of them singletons. Material for sequencing was peripheral blood. Source of these receptors: a human donor in a cohort sampled during active COVID-19.

The chain joins TRBV28 to TRBJ1-2; possible D gene TRBD1, 6 bases. Germline values: CDR1 MDHEN, CDR2 SYDVKM. V was pared by 6 bases and J by 4 bases, with 12 bases between. The CDR3 contains 13 residues. Here the CDR3 DNA reads TGTGCCAGCAGCCTTGGACAGTCCTATGGCTACACCTTC. This translates into CASSLGQSYGYTF.

This clone was observed a handful of times. The chain uses TRBV25-1 and TRBJ2-1, with D possibly matching TRBD1 (6 bases). The V and J ends lost 10 bases and 3 bases respectively, with 10 bases between them. The CDR3 extends over 12 amino acids. Germline V CDR1 and CDR2: MGHDK, SYGVNS. The CDR3 region has the DNA TGTGCCACGAGAGGGGGCTACAATGAGCAGTTCTTC. Protein sequence: CATRGGYNEQFF.

The chain links TRBV30 to TRBJ1-2; no definite D call. The CDR3 is made up of 12 amino acids. V lost 0 bases to trimming and J lost 2 bases, with 4 bases between them. Germline CDR1 GTSNPN, CDR2 SVGIG (reference sequence). Here the CDR3 DNA reads TGTGCCTGGAGTGTACAGAACTATGGCTACACCTTC. This gives the protein CAWSVQNYGYTF.

The V and J genes are TRBV23-1 and TRBJ1-5, with a possible D match to TRBD1 (6 bases). TRBV23-1 is an ORF, and what it does is uncertain. CDR3 length equals 15 residues. The V gene lost 0 bases and the J gene lost 3 bases, with 9 bases spanning the gap. The CDR3 DNA follows: TGCGCCAGCAGTCAATCTCGGACAGTCAATCAGCCCCAGCATTTT. Amino acid sequence: CASSQSRTVNQPQHF.

This rearrangement joins TRBV30 to TRBJ2-4; weak D call: TRBD1 (6 bases). Germline V CDR1 and CDR2: GTSNPN, SVGIG (reference sequence). V was cut by 0 bases and J by 0 bases, with 6 bases left in between. CDR3 size: 14 residues. The CDR3 DNA reads as TGTGCCTGGAGTGTAGGGGGAGCCAAAAACATTCAGTACTTC. Protein product: CAWSVGGAKNIQYF.

The chain has TRBV5-6 and TRBJ1-2; TRBD1 matches 10 bases. The V and J ends lost 6 bases and 4 bases, in that order; junction bases with no gene match: 9. The CDR3 spans 15 residues. From germline, CDR1 is SGHDT and CDR2 YYEEEE. CDR3 in DNA: TGTGCCAGCACCCTTTGGGACAGGGGCCGCTATGGCTACACCTTC. Residues: CASTLWDRGRYGYTF.

This chain links TRBV24-1 with TRBJ2-7, with D perhaps matching TRBD2 (5 bases). With 0 bases removed from V and 6 bases from J, the gap between germline ends came to 14 bases. This CDR3 is 15 amino acids long. Germline loops: CDR1 KGHDR, CDR2 SFDVKD. The CDR3 DNA follows: TGTGCCACCAGTGATTTGCCCGAAGGACTGGGCGAGCAGTACTTC. It translates to CATSDLPEGLGEQYF.

This clone has a single count. The V call is TRBV14, the J call TRBJ2-2; D is undetermined. V was trimmed by 1 base and J by 4 bases, leaving 7 bases between them. Germline lookup yields CDR1 SGHDN and CDR2 FVKESK. This CDR3 has 14 amino acids. CDR3 coding DNA: TGTGCCAGCAGCCAAGTATCTATCACCGGGGAGCTGTTTTTT. It translates to CASSQVSITGELFF.

The rearrangement links TRBV28 to TRBJ2-7; 10 bases are a match to TRBD2. This CDR3 has 15 residues. Unmatched junction bases numbered 12, after V lost 7 bases and J lost 6 bases. The germline CDR1 and CDR2 sequences are MDHEN and SYDVKM. The DNA for the CDR3 is TGTGCCAGCAATCCCCCCCTAGCGGGAGTCAGCGAGCAGTACTTC. Residues: CASNPPLAGVSEQYF.

This clone is a singleton in its sample. The chain couples TRBV11-2 to TRBJ1-4; D not certain. The germline V gene has CDR1 SGHAT and CDR2 FQNNGV. The CDR3 is 13 amino acids. Deletions cut 10 bases from V and 8 bases from J, with 17 bases between. The DNA of the CDR3 is TGTGCCAACAGAGGAAGCCCGGAGGAAAAACTGTTTTTT. This translates into CANRGSPEEKLFF.

On this clone: A junction end diverges from the germline sequence, so it may reflect a read error. The V gene is TRBV2, the J gene TRBJ1-5; tentative D call: TRBD1 (6 bases). CDR1 is SNHLY, CDR2 FYNNEI, per germline. CDR3 size: 15 residues. The CDR3 is CASSEGQTSNQPQHF. CDR3 nucleotide sequence: TGTGCCAGCAGCGAAGGACAGACTAGCAATCAGCCCCAGCATTTT.

The CDR3 region has the DNA TGTGCCAGCAGCCCCTACAGGGCGAACACTGAAGCTTTCTTT. This gives the protein CASSPYRANTEAFF. This chain connects TRBV5-4 to TRBJ1-1; TRBD1 is a possible D gene (6 bases). The germline V gene encodes CDR1 SGHNT and CDR2 YYREEE (reference sequence). The CDR3 is 14 residues long. Trimming left V 4 bases short and J 1 base short, with 11 bases between. The complete variable domain, with remaining parts taken from reference TRBV5-4 and TRBJ1-1, reads ETGVTQSPTHLIKTRGQQVTLRCSSQSGHNTVSWYQQALGQGPQFIFQYYREEENGRGNFPPRFSGLQFPNYSSELNVNALELDDSALYLCASSPYRANTEAFFGQGTRLTVV.

The J gene is TRBJ2-1, the V gene TRBV6-2 or TRBV6-3; D is uncertain. The CDR3 consists of 14 residues. Germline values: CDR1 MNHEY, CDR2 SVGEGT. V was cut by 6 bases and J by 9 bases, with 18 bases left in between. For the CDR3, the DNA is TGTGCCAGCAGACCTATTTGGGCCCTCGGTGAGCAGTTCTTC. As protein: CASRPIWALGEQFF.

The V call is TRBV4-1, the J call TRBJ2-1; tentatively, D is TRBD2 (6 bases). V lost 2 bases and J 0 bases, leaving 14 bases between the germline ends. The CDR3 length is 17 residues. Germline V gene data show CDR1 as MGHRA and CDR2 as YSYEKL. The CDR3 protein is CASSQIESGRSYNEQFF. DNA of the CDR3: TGCGCCAGCAGCCAAATTGAGAGCGGGCGCTCCTACAATGAGCAGTTCTTC.

The CDR3 is CASHLAGPASEQFF. The CDR3 DNA follows: TGTGCCAGTCATCTAGCGGGTCCCGCCAGTGAGCAGTTCTTC. V usage is TRBV28 and J usage is TRBJ2-1, with 8 bases fitting TRBD2. Germline V gives CDR1 MDHEN, CDR2 SYDVKM. The CDR3 has 14 amino acids. V shed 9 bases, J shed 9 bases, and the junction held 13 bases outside the gene matches.

This rearrangement joins TRBV7-9 to TRBJ2-7; possible D gene TRBD2, 5 bases. Per the germline V gene, CDR1 is SEHNR and CDR2 is FQNEAQ (reference sequence). The CDR3 has 15 residues. Trimming took off 6 bases at V and 6 bases at J, with 21 bases between the two ends. Written as DNA, the CDR3 is TGTGCCAGCAGACTATTGAGCCCGGGAAACTCCGAGCAGTACTTC. Translation gives CASRLLSPGNSEQYF.

The rearrangement joins TRBV25-1 to TRBJ1-2; the D gene is possibly TRBD1 (6 bases). The CDR3 covers 15 residues. Trimming took 3 bases from V and 1 from J, leaving 12 bases between them. Per germline, CDR1 MGHDK and CDR2 SYGVNS. The CDR3 nucleotides are TGTGCCAGCAGTGATCAGGACAGCAATAACTATGGCTACACCTTC. Its protein product is CASSDQDSNNYGYTF.

The chain is built from TRBV28 and TRBJ2-2; TRBD2 matches at 10 bases. Germline CDR1 MDHEN, CDR2 SYDVKM. The CDR3 has 13 residues. V shed 11 bases, J shed 7 bases, and the junction held 7 bases outside the gene matches. CDR3 DNA sequence: TGTGCCGCTCAGAGCGGGAGGGTCGGGGAGCTGTTTTTT. Its protein is CAAQSGRVGELFF.

The table lists this clone with a count of one. This chain links TRBV18 with TRBJ2-2; 9 bases map to TRBD1. CDR1 is KGHSH, CDR2 LQKENI, per germline. The V and J ends lost 4 bases and 0 bases, in that order; junction bases with no gene match: 3. CDR3 length: 16 amino acids. In nucleotides, the CDR3 is TGTGCCAGCTCACACAGGGGGCCCGCGAACACCGGGGAGCTGTTTTTT. Protein: CASSHRGPANTGELFF.

This clone occurred a few times. The chain has TRBV12-3 or TRBV12-4 and TRBJ1-4, with D maybe TRBD1 (6 bases). The V and J ends lost 6 bases and 8 bases respectively, with 13 bases between them. The CDR3 runs to 13 residues. CDR3 nucleotide sequence: TGTGCCAGCAGCACGGGACATCGGGAAAAACTGTTTTTT. It encodes CASSTGHREKLFF.

The chain has TRBV7-6 and TRBJ2-1; TRBD2 might be the D (6 bases). The CDR3 has 15 residues. Deletions cut 0 bases from V and 5 bases from J, with 11 bases between. CDR1 SGHVS and CDR2 FNYEAQ come from the germline V gene. CDR3: CASSLAGTRDNEQFF. In DNA, the CDR3 is TGTGCCAGCAGCTTAGCCGGGACTCGAGACAATGAGCAGTTCTTC.

V usage is TRBV7-6 and J usage is TRBJ1-1; TRBD1 is a possible D gene (6 bases). The V gene's germline CDR1 is SGHVS and CDR2 FNYEAQ. The CDR3 consists of 15 residues. Deletions cut 1 base from V and 4 bases from J, with 13 bases between. CDR3 region: CASSLDRVGTTEAFF. The CDR3 coding sequence is TGTGCCAGCAGCTTAGACAGGGTGGGGACCACTGAAGCTTTCTTT.

V is TRBV5-1 and J is TRBJ2-3; D perhaps matches TRBD2 (6 bases). This CDR3 is 14 amino acids long. V lost 0 bases to trimming and J lost 4 bases, with 9 bases between them. Germline V gene lookup returns CDR1 SGHRS and CDR2 YFSETQ. This CDR3 is CASSLAPSADTQYF. The CDR3 nucleotides read TGCGCCAGCAGCTTGGCCCCTAGCGCAGATACGCAGTATTTT.